Below are 31 T cell receptor beta chains sequenced from a single sample in a study of blood T cell repertoires in COVID-19. Using immunoSEQ multiplex PCR, the repertoire was profiled, and TCRdb retains in-frame clones only, with some absent. The sample includes approximately 170,000 clones, 81% of them seen just once. Sequencing was performed on peripheral blood. The origin of the receptors is a man in his sixties with active or convalescent COVID-19.

The chain has TRBV5-4 and TRBJ1-1, with D hard to call. V lost 4 bases and J lost 1, with 11 bases in between. The CDR3 length is 14 residues. Germline V CDR1 and CDR2: SGHNT, YYREEE (reference sequence). The CDR3 DNA follows: TGTGCCAGCAGCGTCTACAGAGAGAACACTGAAGCTTTCTTT. Amino acid sequence: CASSVYRENTEAFF.

This clone has only a few counts. The V and J genes are TRBV3-1 (or the pseudogene TRBV3-2) and TRBJ2-7, with 7 bases fitting TRBD1. This CDR3 contains 14 residues. Germline V gene sequence: CDR1 LGHDT, CDR2 YNNKEL (reference sequence). The V segment lost 4 bases and the J segment 6 bases; nucleotides outside the gene matches: 9. CDR3 region: CASSLRDRRSEQYF. The CDR3 DNA follows: TGTGCCAGCAGCCTGAGGGACAGAAGGTCCGAGCAGTACTTC.

Written as DNA, the CDR3 is TGTGCCAGTATCAGGACAGGGGGTTTCGTGAATTCACCCCTCCACTTT. Translated, it gives CASIRTGGFVNSPLHF. V is TRBV27 and J is TRBJ1-6; 10 nucleotides align to TRBD1. The CDR3 consists of 16 residues. From germline, CDR1 is MNHEY and CDR2 SMNVEV (reference sequence). Trimming at V came to 9 bases and at J to 7 bases, leaving 12 bases not matched to a gene.

The V and J genes are TRBV5-3 and TRBJ1-1, with D unclear. TRBV5-3 is an open reading frame, and its role is uncertain. V lost 0 bases, J lost 11 bases, and 14 bases lay in between. The CDR3 is 13 residues long. The CDR3 spells CARSLAAVMGAFF. CDR3 in DNA: TGTGCCAGAAGCTTGGCAGCCGTTATGGGCGCTTTCTTT.

The CDR3 coding sequence is TGTGCCAGCACCCGGGACACTGGGCATGAAAAACTGTTTTTT. Its translation is CASTRDTGHEKLFF. The gene calls are TRBV7-9 and TRBJ1-4; tentative D call: TRBD1 (6 bases). The V gene lost 7 bases and the J gene lost 6 bases, with 15 bases spanning the gap. The CDR3 totals 14 residues. Germline V gene lookup returns CDR1 SEHNR and CDR2 FQNEAQ (reference sequence).

The chain has TRBV19 and TRBJ1-5; 7 bases agree with TRBD1. Germline V CDR1 and CDR2: LNHDA, SQIVND (reference sequence). The junction had 12 bases not matched to a gene; V was cut back by 4 bases and J by 0 bases. CDR3 size: 18 residues. For the CDR3, the DNA is TGTGCCAGTAGTACCCCGACAGGGTTCAGGTATAGCAATCAGCCCCAGCATTTT. This gives the protein CASSTPTGFRYSNQPQHF.

The chain combines TRBV12-3 or TRBV12-4 with TRBJ2-1; tentative D call: TRBD2 (6 bases). CDR3 length: 12 residues. V lost 6 bases to trimming and J lost 10 bases, with 13 bases between them. The CDR3 DNA is TGTGCCAGCAGCCCTGGGGGGTACGAGCAGTTCTTC. It encodes CASSPGGYEQFF.

The chain is built from TRBV7-2 and TRBJ2-1; a weak D match, TRBD2 (7 bases). The CDR3 has 15 residues. Deletions cut 5 bases from V and 5 bases from J, with 16 bases between. CDR1 and CDR2 (germline): SGHTA, FQGNSA. The DNA of the CDR3 is TGTGCCAGCAGCCTGTGGGCGGGGGCAAACAATGAGCAGTTCTTC. Its protein product is CASSLWAGANNEQFF.

This rearrangement joins TRBV24-1 to TRBJ2-4; 8 bases fit TRBD1. The CDR3 loop spans 13 amino acids. V lost 6 bases and J lost 8; bases outside the gene matches: 5. Germline V gene data show CDR1 as KGHDR and CDR2 as SFDVKD. This CDR3 reads CATSSGQGDIQYF. For the CDR3, the DNA is TGTGCCACCAGTTCTGGACAGGGTGACATTCAGTACTTC.

The chain combines TRBV6-1 with TRBJ2-3; D is possibly TRBD1 (6 bases). V was trimmed by 2 bases and J by 3 bases, leaving 12 bases between them. The CDR3 is made up of 15 amino acids. Germline V CDR1 and CDR2: MNHNS, SASEGT. The CDR3 is CASSENRASTDTQYF. Here the CDR3 DNA reads TGTGCCAGCAGTGAAAACAGGGCAAGTACAGATACGCAGTATTTT.

This chain connects TRBV7-9 to TRBJ2-5; 13 bases match TRBD2. Germline CDR1 is SEHNR and CDR2 is FQNEAQ (reference sequence). J was trimmed by 3 bases and V by 4 bases; bases with no gene match: 8. The CDR3 is 17 residues long. The CDR3 bases are TGTGCCAGCAGCTCGCGGGGACTAGCGGGGTTAGAAGAGACCCAGTACTTC. It is translated as CASSSRGLAGLEETQYF.

In its sample, this clone was seen many times. J is TRBJ2-2 and V is TRBV5-1, with 11 bases identical to TRBD2. CDR3 length: 15 amino acids. Losses at the gene ends were 4 bases for V and 6 bases for J; bases not matched to a gene: 5. Germline V CDR1 and CDR2: SGHRS, YFSETQ. The CDR3 loop reads CASSVTSGVAGELFF. The CDR3 DNA reads as TGCGCCAGCAGCGTGACTAGCGGGGTCGCCGGGGAGCTGTTTTTT.

The chain combines TRBV6-2 or TRBV6-3 with TRBJ2-7; 7 positions match TRBD1. Germline V gene sequence: CDR1 MNHEY, CDR2 SVGEGT. Losses at the gene ends were 6 bases for V and 5 bases for J; bases not matched to a gene: 16. CDR3 size: 16 residues. The CDR3 coding sequence is TGTGCCAGCAGCAGCCTCCGGGACAGCCCTTGGGACGAGCAGTACTTC. It specifies CASSSLRDSPWDEQYF.

The chain is built from TRBV2 and TRBJ1-6; 7 positions match TRBD1. Unmatched junction bases numbered 15, after V lost 4 bases and J lost 6 bases. Germline loops: CDR1 SNHLY, CDR2 FYNNEI. The CDR3 runs to 18 residues. The CDR3: CASSGQGRSWLANSPLHF. Here the CDR3 DNA reads TGTGCCAGCAGTGGACAGGGACGGTCTTGGTTGGCTAATTCACCCCTCCACTTT.

The rearrangement joins TRBV19 to TRBJ1-1; 8 nucleotides align to TRBD1. CDR1 and CDR2 (germline): LNHDA, SQIVND (reference sequence). J gave up 12 bases and V 4 bases, and 13 bases lay outside the gene matches. The CDR3 is made up of 14 amino acids. CDR3 protein: CASSNGQGLGTTFF. The CDR3 nucleotides are TGTGCCAGTAGTAATGGACAGGGACTTGGGACAACTTTCTTT. Drawing the rest from reference TRBV19 and TRBJ1-1, the complete variable domain is DGGITQSPKYLFRKEGQNVTLSCEQNLNHDAMYWYRQDPGQGLRLIYYSQIVNDFQKGDIAEGYSVSREKKESFPLTVTSAQKNPTAFYLCASSNGQGLGTTFFGQGTRLTVV.

The chain uses TRBV28 and TRBJ2-1; TRBD2 matches at 12 bases. The CDR3 runs to 15 residues. From germline, CDR1 is MDHEN and CDR2 SYDVKM. Germline trimming cut 7 bases from V and 7 bases from J; bases unmatched to any gene: 8. CDR3 nucleotides: TGTGCCAGCACTCTAGCGGGAGGGCCTAAGAATGAGCAGTTCTTC. Translation gives CASTLAGGPKNEQFF.

The chain combines TRBV14 with TRBJ2-5, with 8 bases matching TRBD2. Losses at the gene ends were 1 base for V and 4 bases for J; bases not matched to a gene: 5. The CDR3 sequence is 15 residues long. Germline CDR1 reads SGHDN; CDR2 reads FVKESK. The CDR3 DNA reads TGTGCCAGCAGCCAAGGGACTAGCCCCGTAGAGACCCAGTACTTC. This gives the protein CASSQGTSPVETQYF.

The CDR3 is CASSVFSPVAGGYEQYF. CDR3 sequence (DNA): TGTGCCAGCAGTGTCTTTTCCCCAGTAGCGGGGGGATACGAGCAGTACTTC. The chain uses TRBV2 and TRBJ2-7; 10 bases are shared with TRBD2. Germline CDR1 SNHLY, CDR2 FYNNEI. The CDR3 contains 17 residues. Trimming at V came to 4 bases and at J to 4 bases, leaving 13 bases not matched to a gene. Complete variable domain (other parts from reference TRBV2 and TRBJ2-7): EPEVTQTPSHQVTQMGQEVILRCVPISNHLYFYWYRQILGQKVEFLVSFYNNEISEKSEIFDDQFSVERPDGSNFTLKIRSTKLEDSAMYFCASSVFSPVAGGYEQYFGPGTRLTVT.

J is TRBJ2-7 and V is TRBV28; 7 bases are shared with TRBD1. The junction had 9 bases not matched to a gene; V was cut back by 4 bases and J by 0 bases. The CDR3 extends over 16 amino acids. Germline CDR1 is MDHEN and CDR2 is SYDVKM. The CDR3 bases are TGTGCCAGCAGTTATAGGACAGGCTTCAGCTCCTACGAGCAGTACTTC. It specifies CASSYRTGFSSYEQYF.

The chain uses TRBV7-6 and TRBJ2-3; tentatively, D is TRBD2 (6 bases). V was clipped by 6 bases and J by 3 bases, with 19 bases between them. Germline V gives CDR1 SGHVS, CDR2 FNYEAQ. There are 16 residues in the CDR3. In DNA form, the CDR3 reads TGTGCCAGCAGTCTGAAGGGGCGGGGCGGGACAGATACGCAGTATTTT. This codes for CASSLKGRGGTDTQYF. The full variable domain, its missing parts supplied by reference TRBV7-6 and TRBJ2-3, is GAGVSQSPRYKVTKRGQDVALRCDPISGHVSLYWYRQALGQGPEFLTYFNYEAQQDKSGLPNDRFSAERPEGSISTLTIQRTEQRDSAMYRCASSLKGRGGTDTQYFGPGTRLTVL.

This clone has just a few counts. The chain is built from TRBV7-6 and TRBJ2-2, with TRBD1 identical over 10 bases. The length of the CDR3 is 16 residues. V was clipped by 3 bases and J by 2 bases; unmatched bases: 3. CDR1 SGHVS and CDR2 FNYEAQ come from the germline V gene. The CDR3 sequence: CASSLTGGSNTGELFF. The CDR3 coding sequence is TGTGCCAGCAGCTTGACAGGGGGCTCCAACACCGGGGAGCTGTTTTTT.

CDR3 sequence reads: CASSPGRGSGDIQYF. In DNA, the CDR3 is TGTGCCAGCAGCCCCGGACGGGGCTCGGGGGACATTCAGTACTTC. This chain uses TRBV6-5 with TRBJ2-4, with a tentative D call TRBD2 (6 bases). Trimming removed 6 bases at V and 8 bases at J, with 20 bases between. Per the germline V gene, CDR1 is MNHEY and CDR2 is SVGAGI. The length of the CDR3 is 15 residues.

CDR3 nucleotides: TGTGCCACCATGGGGGGTGACCAAGAGACCCAGTACTTC. Protein product: CATMGGDQETQYF. The rearrangement uses TRBV6-5 and TRBJ2-5, with a weak D call TRBD2 (6 bases). V gave up 10 bases and J gave up 0 bases, with 12 bases separating them. The CDR3 consists of 13 residues. The germline V gene encodes CDR1 MNHEY and CDR2 SVGAGI.

J is TRBJ1-2 and V is TRBV19; 7 bases are a match to TRBD1. Germline V gene lookup returns CDR1 LNHDA and CDR2 SQIVND (reference sequence). V lost 6 bases to trimming and J lost 2 bases; unmatched junction nucleotides: 12. CDR3 size: 16 residues. The CDR3 reads CASRIGTAQRNYGYTF. CDR3 DNA sequence: TGTGCCAGTAGGATCGGGACAGCACAGAGAAACTATGGCTACACCTTC.

The rearrangement joins TRBV19 to TRBJ1-2; D unresolved. The germline V and J ends were trimmed by 5 bases and 2 bases, with 15 bases remaining between them. Germline CDR1 is LNHDA and CDR2 is SQIVND (reference sequence). This CDR3 contains 15 residues. The CDR3 DNA follows: TGTGCCAGTAGTCCCCGGACTGGACCAAACTATGGCTACACCTTC. Amino acid sequence: CASSPRTGPNYGYTF.

V and J are TRBV12-3 or TRBV12-4 and TRBJ2-7; D unresolved. The CDR3 sequence is 11 residues long. V lost 5 bases and J 7 bases, leaving 9 bases between the germline ends. The CDR3 spells CASSLVEEQYF. CDR3 coding DNA: TGTGCCAGCAGTCTCGTCGAGGAGCAGTACTTC.

This CDR3 is CASSLQTGSSYNSPLHF. In DNA, the CDR3 is TGTGCCAGCAGCCTCCAGACAGGGAGCTCCTATAATTCACCCCTCCACTTT. The V gene is TRBV3-1 (or the pseudogene TRBV3-2), the J gene TRBJ1-6; 7 bases are a match to TRBD1. The V and J ends lost 4 bases and 0 bases, in that order; junction bases with no gene match: 6. Germline V gene lookup returns CDR1 LGHDT and CDR2 YNNKEL (reference sequence). The CDR3 has 17 residues.

This clone occurred once. This chain joins TRBV11-2 and TRBJ2-7, with D perhaps matching TRBD2 (6 bases). Germline V gene sequence: CDR1 SGHAT, CDR2 FQNNGV. V shed 2 bases and J shed 2 bases, with 19 bases lying between them. CDR3 length equals 17 residues. The CDR3 nucleotides read TGTGCCAGCAGCTTATTGGTCTCGGGCGGGGTTGCCTACGAGCAGTACTTC. Residues: CASSLLVSGGVAYEQYF.

The rearrangement joins TRBV2 to TRBJ2-3, with TRBD2 matching over 12 bases. CDR1 SNHLY and CDR2 FYNNEI come from the germline V gene. This CDR3 is built from 14 residues. V lost 6 bases, J lost 4 bases, and 2 bases stayed unmatched. The CDR3: CASRGLAGADTQYF. CDR3 nucleotides: TGTGCCAGCAGGGGACTAGCGGGCGCAGATACGCAGTATTTT.

This clone was observed at least ten times. Other nucleotide sequences in the sample specify the same CDR3. The gene calls are TRBV5-1 and TRBJ2-3; 7 bases fit TRBD2. The CDR3 length is 16 residues. Per the germline V gene, CDR1 is SGHRS and CDR2 is YFSETQ. J lost 1 base, V lost 0 bases, and 5 bases had no gene match. The CDR3 loop is CASSLGGTSGTDTQYF. The CDR3 DNA sequence: TGCGCCAGCAGCTTGGGGGGTACTAGCGGCACAGATACGCAGTATTTT.

The chain has TRBV24-1 and TRBJ1-5, with 11 bases matching TRBD1. The CDR3 consists of 16 residues. Per the germline V gene, CDR1 is KGHDR and CDR2 is SFDVKD. With V trimmed by 4 bases and J by 8 bases, 9 bases remained unmatched. The CDR3 DNA reads as TGTGCCACCAGTGAGGGGGACAGGGGGTCCCTTGAGCCCCAGCATTTT. Its translation: CATSEGDRGSLEPQHF.